The source of this TCR beta chain is a study of T cell responses to AZD1222 COVID-19 vaccine. Findings and caveats of the study: CD4 TCRs associated with vaccination spanned spike, dominating at 160-218 and 743-854. Unmutated regions of variants are reportedly targeted by nearly half of spike-specific TCRs.

Concerning this clone: Its antigen is currently unknown.

CDR1 and CDR2 from the germline V gene are SGHDT and YYEEEE. This CDR3 has 14 amino acids. V was trimmed by 0 bases and J by 0 bases, leaving 6 bases between them. Clones were sequenced by immunoSEQ multiplex PCR, and TCRdb holds only the in-frame ones, with some missing. The sample includes some 110,000 clones, roughly 90% seen only once; the top ten take around 2.5%. This receptor was taken from an adult in good health. This sequence joins TRBV5-6 and TRBJ1-1; D is unclear. The source material was peripheral blood, sampled on day 0 of AZD1222 vaccination. The DNA for the CDR3 is TGTGCCAGCAGCTTGGCCGATGTGAACACTGAAGCTTTCTTT. Translation gives CASSLADVNTEAFF. Full variable domain (outside the CDR3, taken from reference TRBV5-6 and TRBJ1-1): DAGVTQSPTHLIKTRGQQVTLRCSPKSGHDTVSWYQQALGQGPQFIFQYYEEEERQRGNFPDRFSGHQFPNYSSELNVNALLLGDSALYLCASSLADVNTEAFFGQGTRLTVV.